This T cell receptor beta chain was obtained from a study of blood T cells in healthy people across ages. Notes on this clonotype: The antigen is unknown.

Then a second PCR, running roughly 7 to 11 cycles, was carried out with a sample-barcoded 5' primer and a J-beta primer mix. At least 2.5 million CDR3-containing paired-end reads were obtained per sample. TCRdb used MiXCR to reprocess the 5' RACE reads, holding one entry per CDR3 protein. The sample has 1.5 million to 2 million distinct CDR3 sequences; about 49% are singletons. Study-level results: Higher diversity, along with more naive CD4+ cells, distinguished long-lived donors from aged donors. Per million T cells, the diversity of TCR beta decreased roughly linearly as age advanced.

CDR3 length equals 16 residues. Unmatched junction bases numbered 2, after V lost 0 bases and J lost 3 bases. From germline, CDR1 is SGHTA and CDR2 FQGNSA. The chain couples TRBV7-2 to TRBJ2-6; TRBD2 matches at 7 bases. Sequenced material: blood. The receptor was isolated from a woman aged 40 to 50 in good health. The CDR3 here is CASSLARGGGANVLTF. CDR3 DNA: TGTGCCAGCAGCTTAGCGCGCGGGGGTGGGGCCAACGTCCTGACTTTC.